This is a list of T cell receptor beta chains from one sample in a study of memory CD4+ T cells and cytomegalovirus serostatus. Libraries were prepared by immunoSEQ multiplex PCR; TCRdb keeps only in-frame clonotypes and omits some of them. In the table there are tens of thousands of clones, around four fifths of which are singletons. The sample consisted of memory CD4+ T cells from blood. Receptors originate from an adult in good health and CMV-seropositive. CDR3s include the opening cysteine and the closing phenylalanine or tryptophan. Each record gives: CDR3 DNA, CDR3 protein, CDR3 length, J gene, V gene, D gene, clone size. A D gene is named only where the DNA matches it firmly. Size is stated for part of the rows, as once, few or many counts, or as a class when the clone is expanded.

CDR3 DNA: TGTGCCAGCAGATTCTTTGGTGAGCAGTTCTTC
CDR3 protein: CASRFFGEQFF
CDR3 length: 11
J gene: TRBJ2-1
V gene: TRBV2
D gene: -
clone size: -

CDR3 DNA: TGTGCCAGCAGAACAAGGGGCAGGGAGGGGGAAAAACTGTTTTTT
CDR3 protein: CASRTRGREGEKLFF
CDR3 length: 15
J gene: TRBJ1-4
V gene: TRBV6-1
D gene: -
clone size: -

CDR3 DNA: TGTGCCAGCAGTCCAGGGGGAGGAACTAATGAAAAACTGTTTTTT
CDR3 protein: CASSPGGGTNEKLFF
CDR3 length: 15
J gene: TRBJ1-4
V gene: TRBV6-6
D gene: TRBD1
clone size: few

CDR3 DNA: TGTGCCAGCAGCCAAGATTGGGCACAACCTAGGAACACTGAAGCTTTCTTT
CDR3 protein: CASSQDWAQPRNTEAFF
CDR3 length: 17
J gene: TRBJ1-1
V gene: TRBV4-2
D gene: -
clone size: -

CDR3 DNA: TGTGCCAGTAATGAAGGGATCTCTGGGGCCAACGTCCTGACTTTC
CDR3 protein: CASNEGISGANVLTF
CDR3 length: 15
J gene: TRBJ2-6
V gene: TRBV19
D gene: -
clone size: -

CDR3 DNA: TGTGCCAGCAGCTTAGAGTACACCATCTCTGGAAACACCATATATTTT
CDR3 protein: CASSLEYTISGNTIYF
CDR3 length: 16
J gene: TRBJ1-3
V gene: TRBV7-2
D gene: -
clone size: -

CDR3 DNA: TGCGCCAGCAGATCTCCTAGCGGGAGAAACACCGGGGAGCTGTTTTTT
CDR3 protein: CASRSPSGRNTGELFF
CDR3 length: 16
J gene: TRBJ2-2
V gene: TRBV5-1
D gene: TRBD2
clone size: -

CDR3 DNA: TGTGCCAGCAGCTTAGGACATAGCTCCTACGAGCAGTACTTC
CDR3 protein: CASSLGHSSYEQYF
CDR3 length: 14
J gene: TRBJ2-7
V gene: TRBV11-2
D gene: -
clone size: -

CDR3 DNA: TGTGCCAGCAGGGCTCATCCCTCTCGCCACTCTGGAAACACCATATATTTT
CDR3 protein: CASRAHPSRHSGNTIYF
CDR3 length: 17
J gene: TRBJ1-3
V gene: TRBV28
D gene: -
clone size: -

CDR3 DNA: TGTGCCAGTAGTATTATCGGGACAGGGGGCCTGGAGACCCAGTACTTC
CDR3 protein: CASSIIGTGGLETQYF
CDR3 length: 16
J gene: TRBJ2-5
V gene: TRBV19
D gene: TRBD1
clone size: -

CDR3 DNA: TGCGCCAGCAGCCAGGACAGGCCCACAGATACGCAGTATTTT
CDR3 protein: CASSQDRPTDTQYF
CDR3 length: 14
J gene: TRBJ2-3
V gene: TRBV5-1
D gene: TRBD1
clone size: -

CDR3 DNA: TGTGCCTGGAGTAAGACATCCGCCGGGGCCAACGTCCTGACTTTC
CDR3 protein: CAWSKTSAGANVLTF
CDR3 length: 15
J gene: TRBJ2-6
V gene: TRBV30
D gene: -
clone size: -

CDR3 DNA: TGCGCCAGCAGTGAGTCGGCAGTGACCACAGATACGCAGTATTTT
CDR3 protein: CASSESAVTTDTQYF
CDR3 length: 15
J gene: TRBJ2-3
V gene: TRBV10-1
D gene: -
clone size: -

CDR3 DNA: TGTGCCAGCAGCTTAGTCGGTCAGAACTATGGCTACACCTTC
CDR3 protein: CASSLVGQNYGYTF
CDR3 length: 14
J gene: TRBJ1-2
V gene: TRBV7-2
D gene: -
clone size: -

CDR3 DNA: TGTGCCAGCAGCCAAGTTAACGCACAGGGGGATGGCTACACCTTC
CDR3 protein: CASSQVNAQGDGYTF
CDR3 length: 15
J gene: TRBJ1-2
V gene: TRBV4-2
D gene: TRBD1
clone size: -

CDR3 DNA: TGTGCCTGGAGTTCAAGCGGGAGGGGTGAGACCCAGTACTTC
CDR3 protein: CAWSSSGRGETQYF
CDR3 length: 14
J gene: TRBJ2-5
V gene: TRBV30
D gene: TRBD2
clone size: once

CDR3 DNA: TGTGCCAGCAGGCACCCCCGACCCGAAGGCGAGCAGTACTTC
CDR3 protein: CASRHPRPEGEQYF
CDR3 length: 14
J gene: TRBJ2-7
V gene: TRBV6-6
D gene: -
clone size: -

CDR3 DNA: TGTGCCAGCAGCGCCTATCTAGCGGCCCACCAAGAGACCCAGTACTTC
CDR3 protein: CASSAYLAAHQETQYF
CDR3 length: 16
J gene: TRBJ2-5
V gene: TRBV11-2
D gene: TRBD2
clone size: -

CDR3 DNA: TGTGCCAGCAGGGGGACAGGGAGGAACTATGGCTACACCTTC
CDR3 protein: CASRGTGRNYGYTF
CDR3 length: 14
J gene: TRBJ1-2
V gene: TRBV6-1
D gene: TRBD1
clone size: few

CDR3 DNA: TGTGCCATCAGCCCCGTCGGCGGTTCATACAATGAGCAGTTCTTC
CDR3 protein: CAISPVGGSYNEQFF
CDR3 length: 15
J gene: TRBJ2-1
V gene: TRBV10-3
D gene: -
clone size: -

CDR3 DNA: TGTGCCAGCTGTCTAGCGGGAGGGGAATCGCAGTTCTTC
CDR3 protein: CASCLAGGESQFF
CDR3 length: 13
J gene: TRBJ2-1
V gene: TRBV19
D gene: TRBD2
clone size: -

CDR3 DNA: TGTGCCAGCAGCTTCAATAGCTTTGGAAACACCATATATTTT
CDR3 protein: CASSFNSFGNTIYF
CDR3 length: 14
J gene: TRBJ1-3
V gene: TRBV5-6
D gene: -
clone size: -

CDR3 DNA: TGCAGCGTTGTTCTGCCGGGACAGGGGTCAGAGACCCAGTACTTC
CDR3 protein: CSVVLPGQGSETQYF
CDR3 length: 15
J gene: TRBJ2-5
V gene: TRBV29-1
D gene: TRBD1
clone size: -

CDR3 DNA: TGTGCCAGCAGCATGACCACGGGTAACACCGGGGAGCTGTTTTTT
CDR3 protein: CASSMTTGNTGELFF
CDR3 length: 15
J gene: TRBJ2-2
V gene: TRBV2
D gene: -
clone size: -

CDR3 DNA: TGTGCCAGCTCACTTCGCTCTGGGGCCAACGTCCTGACTTTC
CDR3 protein: CASSLRSGANVLTF
CDR3 length: 14
J gene: TRBJ2-6
V gene: TRBV18
D gene: -
clone size: few

CDR3 DNA: TGTGCCAGCAGCGTAGGGAACAGGGGGGACTACGAGCAGTACTTC
CDR3 protein: CASSVGNRGDYEQYF
CDR3 length: 15
J gene: TRBJ2-7
V gene: TRBV9
D gene: TRBD1
clone size: -

CDR3 DNA: TGTGCCAGCAGTGAAAACCCCACATACAGCCGGGTAGCGGGCAATGAGCAGTTCTTC
CDR3 protein: CASSENPTYSRVAGNEQFF
CDR3 length: 19
J gene: TRBJ2-1
V gene: TRBV2
D gene: TRBD2
clone size: -

CDR3 DNA: TGTGCCAGCAGCCTGGGCCAGAGCGGGGAAAAACTGTTTTTT
CDR3 protein: CASSLGQSGEKLFF
CDR3 length: 14
J gene: TRBJ1-4
V gene: TRBV5-6
D gene: -
clone size: -

CDR3 DNA: TGTGCCAGTAGTGACAGGACGCGGGATCAGCCCCAGCATTTT
CDR3 protein: CASSDRTRDQPQHF
CDR3 length: 14
J gene: TRBJ1-5
V gene: TRBV19
D gene: -
clone size: -

CDR3 DNA: TGCGCCAGCGGTCGCAAGGGAACAACAGATACGCAGTATTTT
CDR3 protein: CASGRKGTTDTQYF
CDR3 length: 14
J gene: TRBJ2-3
V gene: TRBV4-1
D gene: -
clone size: few

CDR3 DNA: TGTGCCAGCAGACGAGACAGGGCCGGGGCCAACGTCCTGACTTTC
CDR3 protein: CASRRDRAGANVLTF
CDR3 length: 15
J gene: TRBJ2-6
V gene: TRBV7-2
D gene: TRBD1
clone size: -

CDR3 DNA: TGCGCCAGCAGCCAAGAAGGTGGGCCAGTGCGAGAGACCCAGTACTTC
CDR3 protein: CASSQEGGPVRETQYF
CDR3 length: 16
J gene: TRBJ2-5
V gene: TRBV4-3
D gene: -
clone size: -

CDR3 DNA: TGCGCCAGCAGCCAAGTAGTGAGGGGGGGCGCTGATACGCAGTATTTT
CDR3 protein: CASSQVVRGGADTQYF
CDR3 length: 16
J gene: TRBJ2-3
V gene: TRBV4-3
D gene: -
clone size: -

CDR3 DNA: TGTGCCAGCAGCATTGACAACACCGGGGAGCTGTTTTTT
CDR3 protein: CASSIDNTGELFF
CDR3 length: 13
J gene: TRBJ2-2
V gene: TRBV7-6
D gene: -
clone size: once